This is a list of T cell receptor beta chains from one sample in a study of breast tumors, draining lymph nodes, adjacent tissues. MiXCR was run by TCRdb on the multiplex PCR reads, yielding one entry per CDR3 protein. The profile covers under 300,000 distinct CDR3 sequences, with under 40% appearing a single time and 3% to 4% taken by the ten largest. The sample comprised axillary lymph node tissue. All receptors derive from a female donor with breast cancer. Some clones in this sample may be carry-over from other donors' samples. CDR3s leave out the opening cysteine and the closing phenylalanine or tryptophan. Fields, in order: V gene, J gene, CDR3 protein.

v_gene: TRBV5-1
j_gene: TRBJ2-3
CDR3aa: ASSKTGGDSSTSTDTQY

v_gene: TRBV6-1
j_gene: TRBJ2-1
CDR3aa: ASSGATVGYNEQF

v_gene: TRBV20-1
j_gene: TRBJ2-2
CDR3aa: SARTSGRARGGELF

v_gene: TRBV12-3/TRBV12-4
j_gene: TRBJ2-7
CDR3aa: ASSPPGHTYEQY

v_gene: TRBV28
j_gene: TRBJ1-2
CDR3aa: ASSPAGGDGYT

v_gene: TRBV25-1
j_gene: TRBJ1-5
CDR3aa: ASSATRQLDQPQH

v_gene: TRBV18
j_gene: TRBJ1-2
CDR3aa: ASSPPSRGLGSYT

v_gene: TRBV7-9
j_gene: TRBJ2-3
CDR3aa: ASSHGLAGPGDTQY

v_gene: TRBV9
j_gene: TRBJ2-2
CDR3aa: ASSVAGEDGELF

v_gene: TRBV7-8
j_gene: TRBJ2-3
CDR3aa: ASSPNPLDTQY

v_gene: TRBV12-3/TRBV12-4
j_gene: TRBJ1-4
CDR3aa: ASRGGIEEKLF

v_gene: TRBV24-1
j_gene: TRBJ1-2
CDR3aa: ASRSYGYT

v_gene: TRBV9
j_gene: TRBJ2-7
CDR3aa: ASSFYICGARGLASGSSYEQY

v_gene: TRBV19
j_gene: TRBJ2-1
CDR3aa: ASRIQGGSGNEQF

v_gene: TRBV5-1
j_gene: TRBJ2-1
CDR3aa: ASSLGQGGAYNEQF

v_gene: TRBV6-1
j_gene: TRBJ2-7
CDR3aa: ASSDRRGYEQY

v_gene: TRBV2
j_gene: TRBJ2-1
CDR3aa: ASSDLAGGNEQF

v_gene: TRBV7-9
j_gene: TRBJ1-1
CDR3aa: ASSTKGSMNTEAF

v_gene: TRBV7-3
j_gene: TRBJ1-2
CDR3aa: ASSWKGRGDYGYT

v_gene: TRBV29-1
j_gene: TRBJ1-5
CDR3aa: SSAKGYSNQPQH

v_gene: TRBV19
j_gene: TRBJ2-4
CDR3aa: ASSIGTDSTLKY

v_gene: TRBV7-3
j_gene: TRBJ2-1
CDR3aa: ASSPVAGGPPYNEQF

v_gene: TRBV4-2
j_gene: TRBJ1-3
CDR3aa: ASSQAGSSGNTIY

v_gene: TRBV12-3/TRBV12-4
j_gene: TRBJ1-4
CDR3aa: ASSTNNANEKLF

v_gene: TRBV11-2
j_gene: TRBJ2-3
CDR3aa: ASSQGLAGRDTQY

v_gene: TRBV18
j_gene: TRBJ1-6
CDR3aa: ASSRTANSPLH

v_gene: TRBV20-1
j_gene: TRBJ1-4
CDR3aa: SARVGAGNEKLF

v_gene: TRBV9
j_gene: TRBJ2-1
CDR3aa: ASSSRPGNEQF